One sample yielded the 21 T cell receptor beta chains listed below, sequenced in a study of T cells after yellow fever vaccination. TCRdb re-called the 5' RACE reads through MiXCR, storing one row per CDR3 protein. Of about 320,000 distinct CDR3 sequences in the sample, 4% to 5.5% are singletons; the top ten hold 15% to 20%. This specimen consisted of PBMCs, obtained 15 days after the yellow fever booster vaccination. These TCRs come from a young man who received the YFV17D yellow fever vaccine.

This clonotype was recorded a few times. The rearrangement joins TRBV5-1 to TRBJ2-5; a weak D match, TRBD2 (6 bases). The CDR3 extends over 14 amino acids. Trimming took 4 bases from V and 3 from J, leaving 13 bases between them. The V gene's germline CDR1 is SGHRS and CDR2 YFSETQ. CDR3 region: CASSPTPGEETQYF. Written as DNA, the CDR3 is TGCGCCAGCAGCCCGACTCCGGGGGAAGAGACCCAGTACTTC.

Ten or more counts support this clonotype. The rearrangement uses TRBV11-2 and TRBJ2-3; D call uncertain. The V end lost 1 base, the J end lost 0 bases, and 14 bases lay between the germline ends. Germline V gene sequence: CDR1 SGHAT, CDR2 FQNNGV. The CDR3 spans 17 residues. The CDR3 coding sequence is TGTGCCAGCAGCTTAGGCCAACGAAAGCCTAGCACAGATACGCAGTATTTT. Translation: CASSLGQRKPSTDTQYF.

There are a few counts of this clonotype. The chain has TRBV6-5 and TRBJ1-6; weak D call: TRBD1 (6 bases). Trimming left V 5 bases short and J 6 bases short, with 20 bases between. The length of the CDR3 is 17 residues. From germline, CDR1 is MNHEY and CDR2 SVGAGI. As DNA, the CDR3 is TGTGCCAGCAGTACCGATCGACAGGCTACTTTTAATTCACCCCTCCACTTT. It specifies CASSTDRQATFNSPLHF.

On this clonotype itself: A much larger clone differs by one base, so this may be a read error. The chain couples TRBV7-3 to TRBJ1-1; no reliable D call. The CDR3 is 13 residues long. Looked up from germline, CDR1 is SGHTA and CDR2 is FQGTGA. CDR3 residues: CACSPGLDTEAFF. The CDR3 coding sequence is TGTGCCTGCAGCCCCGGGTTGGACACTGAAGCTTTCTTT. The whole variable domain, filled in from reference TRBV7-3 and TRBJ1-1, reads GAGVSQTPSNKVTEKGKYVELRCDPISGHTALYWYRQSLGQGPEFLIYFQGTGAADDSGLPNDRFFAVRPEGSVSTLKIQRTERGDSAVYLCACSPGLDTEAFFGQGTRLTVV.

This clonotype was seen many times. The V call is TRBV5-1, the J call TRBJ2-7, with 8 bases lining up with TRBD1. Unmatched junction bases numbered 6, after V lost 3 bases and J lost 7 bases. CDR1 and CDR2 (germline): SGHRS, YFSETQ. This CDR3 contains 13 residues. The CDR3 region is CASSSGQGSEQYV. The CDR3 DNA reads as TGCGCCAGCAGCTCCGGACAGGGAAGTGAGCAGTACGTC.

The table lists this clonotype with many counts. V and J are TRBV7-3 and TRBJ1-6; no definite D call. Germline V gene data show CDR1 as SGHTA and CDR2 as FQGTGA. V was trimmed by 8 bases and J by 3 bases, leaving 8 bases between them. This CDR3 is 13 amino acids long. Here the CDR3 DNA reads TGTGCCAGCGCTGGGGACTATAATTCACCCCTCCACTTT. Encoded protein: CASAGDYNSPLHF. The full variable domain, its missing parts supplied by reference TRBV7-3 and TRBJ1-6, is GAGVSQTPSNKVTEKGKYVELRCDPISGHTALYWYRQSLGQGPEFLIYFQGTGAADDSGLPNDRFFAVRPEGSVSTLKIQRTERGDSAVYLCASAGDYNSPLHFGNGTRLTVT.

In its sample, this clonotype was seen many times. The chain combines TRBV29-1 with TRBJ2-3, with 7 bases fitting TRBD1. This CDR3 contains 14 residues. With 6 bases clipped from V and 3 bases from J, the junction kept 9 bases outside the gene matches. In germline, CDR1 is SQVTM, CDR2 ANQGSEA. CDR3 amino acids: CSVAPGQTTDTQYF. The CDR3 region has the DNA TGCAGCGTAGCTCCGGGACAGACTACAGATACGCAGTATTTT.

This clonotype was observed many times. The chain combines TRBV15 with TRBJ1-1; D ambiguous. The V gene's germline CDR1 is LNHNV and CDR2 YYDKDF (reference sequence). The CDR3 loop spans 13 amino acids. Trimming cost V 0 bases and J 6 bases, with 8 bases left between them. CDR3 in amino acids: CATSREAGPEAFF. CDR3 DNA: TGTGCCACCAGCAGAGAAGCGGGCCCTGAAGCTTTCTTT.

This clonotype was seen only a few times. J is TRBJ2-5 and V is TRBV20-1, with D possibly called TRBD1 or TRBD2 (5 bases each). CDR3 length: 12 amino acids. Looked up from germline, CDR1 is DFQATT and CDR2 is SNEGSKA (reference sequence). V was shortened by 5 bases and J by 0 bases, with 7 bases between the two germline ends. The DNA of the CDR3 is TGCAGTGCTCGGGACCACCAAGAGACCCAGTACTTC. Amino acid sequence: CSARDHQETQYF.

The sample holds many counts of this clonotype. The chain has TRBV7-8 and TRBJ2-2; a weak D match, TRBD1 (5 bases). CDR1 is SGHVS and CDR2 is FQNEAQ in the germline V gene. The CDR3 runs 15 residues. V was cut by 4 bases and J by 0 bases, with 9 bases left in between. DNA for the CDR3: TGTGCCAGCAGCTCCAGGGCGTCGAACACCGGGGAGCTGTTTTTT. As protein: CASSSRASNTGELFF. The full variable domain, its missing parts supplied by reference TRBV7-8 and TRBJ2-2, is GAGVSQSPRYKVAKRGQDVALRCDPISGHVSLFWYQQALGQGPEFLTYFQNEAQLDKSGLPSDRFFAERPEGSVSTLKIQRTQQEDSAVYLCASSSRASNTGELFFGEGSRLTVL.

This clonotype was seen many times. This chain links TRBV6-5 with TRBJ2-1; 8 bases agree with TRBD2. The CDR3 contains 13 residues. The ends lost 0 bases at V and 11 bases at J; junction bases unmatched: 3. CDR1 is MNHEY and CDR2 is SVGAGI in the germline V gene. The CDR3 reads CASSYSIAGQQFF. Written as DNA, the CDR3 is TGTGCCAGCAGTTACTCGATAGCGGGACAGCAGTTCTTC.

This clonotype was picked up many times. V is TRBV7-9 and J is TRBJ2-1; 13 bases map to TRBD2. J gave up 0 bases and V 4 bases, and 12 bases lay outside the gene matches. There are 20 residues in the CDR3. Germline CDR1 reads SEHNR; CDR2 reads FQNEAQ (reference sequence). The CDR3 here is CASSSRLAGGRTSSYNEQFF. In nucleotides, the CDR3 is TGTGCCAGCAGCTCCCGACTAGCGGGGGGCAGAACTAGCTCCTACAATGAGCAGTTCTTC.

This clonotype was seen a few times. The genes are TRBV12-3 or TRBV12-4 and TRBJ2-1, with 7 bases aligning to TRBD2. The CDR3 is made up of 15 amino acids. V shed 6 bases and J 4 bases; nucleotides not matched to a gene: 9. CDR3 residues: CASSPDWGGYNEQFF. In nucleotides, the CDR3 is TGTGCCAGCAGCCCCGACTGGGGGGGGTACAATGAGCAGTTCTTC.

In its sample, this clonotype was seen many times. V usage is TRBV5-1 and J usage is TRBJ1-1, with 9 bases identical to TRBD1. The J segment lost 2 bases and the V segment lost 0 bases, leaving 5 bases of the junction unmatched. Germline V gene data show CDR1 as SGHRS and CDR2 as YFSETQ. The CDR3 is made up of 16 amino acids. In nucleotides, the CDR3 is TGCGCCAGCAGCTTGGAGTCGGGACAGGGAAACACTGAAGCTTTCTTT. This sequence encodes CASSLESGQGNTEAFF. The full variable domain, its missing parts supplied by reference TRBV5-1 and TRBJ1-1, is KAGVTQTPRYLIKTRGQQVTLSCSPISGHRSVSWYQQTPGQGLQFLFEYFSETQRNKGNFPGRFSGRQFSNSRSEMNVSTLELGDSALYLCASSLESGQGNTEAFFGQGTRLTVV.

This clonotype has more than one count but fewer than ten. This chain's CDR3 is CASSPMTGITEAFF. The CDR3 DNA sequence: TGCGCCAGCAGCCCTATGACAGGGATCACTGAAGCTTTCTTT. The rearrangement joins TRBV4-1 to TRBJ1-1; TRBD1 matches 7 bases. The CDR3 covers 14 residues. V lost 4 bases and J lost 4; bases outside the gene matches: 6. Germline CDR1 is MGHRA and CDR2 is YSYEKL.

This clonotype was found a few times. CDR3 loop: CASRFPGPPGNEQFF. The DNA of the CDR3 is TGTGCAAGTCGCTTCCCGGGACCGCCGGGGAATGAGCAGTTCTTC. The chain links TRBV12-2 to TRBJ2-1; the table gives TRBD1 as D, unverified against the DNA. TRBV12-2 is designated a pseudogene. The CDR3 runs to 15 residues.

This clonotype showed up just a few times. The chain uses TRBV6-1 and TRBJ2-7; D perhaps matches TRBD2 (5 bases). Trimming cost V 2 bases and J 2 bases, with 10 bases left between them. Per the germline V gene, CDR1 is MNHNS and CDR2 is SASEGT. CDR3 length: 14 residues. CDR3 nucleotide sequence: TGTGCCAGCAGTGAACTAGGACTTACCTACGAGCAGTACGTC. It is translated as CASSELGLTYEQYV.

There are a few counts of this clonotype. The chain links TRBV7-9 to TRBJ1-2; 8 bases agree with TRBD1. The CDR3 is 15 residues long. Looked up from germline, CDR1 is SEHNR and CDR2 is FQNEAQ (reference sequence). V shed 1 base and J 0 bases; nucleotides not matched to a gene: 1. The CDR3 loop reads CASSLVGQANYGYTF. The CDR3 coding sequence is TGTGCCAGCAGCTTAGTGGGACAGGCTAACTATGGCTACACCTTC.

A few counts support this clonotype. The V and J genes are TRBV28 and TRBJ2-7; maybe TRBD1 (5 bases). The ends were cut back, 6 bases at V and 2 bases at J, with 11 bases in the middle. Per the germline V gene, CDR1 is MDHEN and CDR2 is SYDVKM. The CDR3 runs 13 residues. CDR3 nucleotide sequence: TGTGCCAGCAGCAGAGGACAACCCTACGAGCAGTACTTC. The encoded protein is CASSRGQPYEQYF.

In its sample, this clonotype was seen a few times. The chain couples TRBV12-3 or TRBV12-4 to TRBJ2-2, with a possible D match to TRBD2 (5 bases). This CDR3 contains 13 residues. Trimming left V 6 bases short and J 4 bases short, with 9 bases between. The CDR3 here is CASSTGFTGELFF. In DNA, the CDR3 is TGTGCCAGCAGCACGGGGTTCACCGGGGAGCTGTTTTTT.

This chain connects TRBV5-1 to TRBJ2-1, with 8 nucleotides matching TRBD2. The junction had 4 bases not matched to a gene; V was cut back by 0 bases and J by 5 bases. The CDR3 sequence is 15 residues long. The germline CDR1 and CDR2 sequences are SGHRS and YFSETQ. The CDR3 sequence is CASSLATSGNNEQFF. CDR3 DNA: TGCGCCAGCAGCTTGGCCACTAGCGGCAACAATGAGCAGTTCTTC.